The sequence of this TCR beta chain was determined in a study of cytotoxic CD8 clonotypes in ibrutinib-treated CLL. Study at large: Response samples were obtained once patients had received a median about 12 months of treatment, range 6 to 36. Regarding the study as a whole: Clonality climbed at ibrutinib response, then dropped toward baseline at progression. Baseline clonality, above age-matched healthy donor levels, tracked circulating CD8+ T-cell counts.

In the case of this clone: The antigen is undetermined.

Produced via immunoSEQ multiplex PCR; TCRdb's table is partial and in-frame only. The table records about 27,000 clones, more than 65% of them present only once. V lost 4 bases to trimming and J lost 5 bases, with 22 bases between them. In germline, CDR1 is MGHRA, CDR2 YSYEKL. The CDR3 runs to 17 residues. The source is a human donor with chronic lymphocytic leukemia. The sample here was PBMCs, taken after 24 months of ibrutinib treatment. This chain connects TRBV4-1 to TRBJ2-3; D remains ambiguous. The CDR3 protein is CASSPLNKGLAKDTQYF. DNA of the CDR3: TGCGCCAGCAGCCCCTTAAACAAGGGTCTCGCCAAAGATACGCAGTATTTT.